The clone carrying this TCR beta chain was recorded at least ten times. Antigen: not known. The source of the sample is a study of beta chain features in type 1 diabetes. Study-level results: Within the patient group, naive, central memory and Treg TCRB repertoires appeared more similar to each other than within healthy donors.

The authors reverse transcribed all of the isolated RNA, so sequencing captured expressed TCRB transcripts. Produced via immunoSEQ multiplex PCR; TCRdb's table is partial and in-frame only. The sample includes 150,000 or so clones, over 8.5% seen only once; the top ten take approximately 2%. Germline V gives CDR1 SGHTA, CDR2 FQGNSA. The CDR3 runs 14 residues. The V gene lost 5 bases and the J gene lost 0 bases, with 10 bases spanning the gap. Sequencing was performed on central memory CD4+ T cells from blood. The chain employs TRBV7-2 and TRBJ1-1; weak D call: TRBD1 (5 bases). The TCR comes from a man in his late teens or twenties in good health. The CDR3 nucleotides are TGTGCCAGCAGCGTAGACAGCGTGAACACTGAAGCTTTCTTT. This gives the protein CASSVDSVNTEAFF.